These T cell receptor beta chains were read from a single sample in a study of blood T cell repertoires in COVID-19. Assay: immunoSEQ multiplex PCR; the TCRdb copy retains only in-frame clones and omits some. The sample carries 300,000 to 450,000 clones, around 87% recorded once. Sequencing was done on a sample of PBMCs or T cells enriched from blood (not recorded which). Receptors originate from a young man who had recovered from COVID-19. The conserved cysteine and the conserved F or W are not part of the CDR3 here. Fields, in order: V gene, J gene, CDR3 protein.

TRBV30	TRBJ1-2	AWSGLTGRGVHGYT
TRBV4-3	TRBJ2-7	ASSPPGASYEQY
TRBV3-1/TRBV3-2	TRBJ2-1	ASSPGVGYYNEQF
TRBV20-1	TRBJ2-7	SASNQVVGGITSYEQY
TRBV24-1	TRBJ1-2	ATSDPYGQGAICGYT
TRBV5-1	TRBJ1-5	ASSLVSEDRQPQH
TRBV13	TRBJ1-1	ASSLTGGTEAF
TRBV11-3	TRBJ2-1	ASSWGLAGGEQF
TRBV18	TRBJ1-4	ASSPQVTGISEKLF
TRBV10-3	TRBJ2-1	AISERQGVLYNEQF
TRBV12-5	TRBJ1-5	ASGALPGALQRPQH
TRBV18	TRBJ2-3	ASSPGQGRGTDTQY
TRBV7-2	TRBJ2-3	ASRLLAARVAGTDTQY
TRBV4-1	TRBJ1-4	ASSRNQGLSNEKLF
TRBV12-3/TRBV12-4	TRBJ1-5	ASSLGLFAPQH
TRBV2	TRBJ1-1	ASILRGQGTEAF
TRBV6-1	TRBJ1-4	ASSELDRDGGKLF
TRBV9	TRBJ2-1	ASSVGLASHEQF
TRBV18	TRBJ2-7	ASSPNRDDEQY
TRBV29-1	TRBJ1-5	SVEGQGGQPQH
TRBV19	TRBJ2-3	ASRRQGFQDTQY